This T cell receptor (beta chain) was observed in a study of low-dose radiotherapy and immunotherapy resistance in tumors. Study-wide background: The patients were given nivolumab 240 mg every two weeks and ipilimumab 1 mg/kg every six weeks, through an intravenous route. Oral aspirin 300 mg was taken by patients daily for four cycles from cycle 1 day 1.

The CDR3 is made up of 16 amino acids. V shed 0 bases, J shed 2 bases, and the junction held 6 bases outside the gene matches. The V gene's germline CDR1 is LGHNA and CDR2 YSLEER. cDNA synthesis used a TRAV/TRBV-specific primer set for both chains. TCRs were put through 20 PCR cycles of amplification with Phusion. A constant-region primer and the V-primer adapter served as the primer pair. Isolated mRNA underwent amplification via in vitro transcription. TCRdb reanalysed the reads using MiXCR and keeps one entry per CDR3 protein. The profile shows 85,000 to 95,000 distinct CDR3 sequences, 9.4% of them singletons. This clonotype was seen many times. Documented time point: before trial treatment.

Sequenced material: PBMCs, taken before treatment. The gene calls are TRBV4-3 and TRBJ2-7; TRBD1 matches at 8 bases. The source of this sequence is a male donor with prostate cancer. The CDR3 sequence: CASSQDRTGRAYEQYF. The CDR3 DNA reads TGCGCCAGCAGCCAAGATAGGACAGGGAGAGCCTACGAGCAGTACTTC.